This T cell receptor beta chain was sequenced for a study of T-cell reconstitution after alpha-beta-depleted transplantation in children. TCRbeta library construction was performed incorporating unique molecular identifiers. Each CDR3 protein gets one entry after TCRdb re-called the PCR reads with MiXCR. The top ten hold just over 5.5% of the sample, which has a few hundred thousand distinct CDR3 sequences, approximately 7% seen once. This clonotype was counted ten times or more. What it binds is unknown. Findings of the study overall: It was surviving recipient T cells and thymic progenitors that gave some patients high TCRbeta diversity at day 60. Reportedly, only several hundred clones from non-depleted graft cells drove alpha-beta T-cell counts at about two months. A year post-transplant, T-cell counts and diversity derived mostly from newly produced T cells.

Per germline, CDR1 MNHEY and CDR2 SVGEGT. The CDR3 has 12 amino acids. V shed 6 bases and J shed 0 bases, with 6 bases lying between them. The TCR sequence derives from a boy aged 2-15 years with acute lymphoblastic leukemia, due to receive a stem cell transplant. The sequencing used PBMCs, collected before TCRalphabeta/CD19-depleted stem cell transplant. The V gene is TRBV6-2 or TRBV6-3, the J gene TRBJ2-7, with a possible D match to TRBD2 (6 bases). CDR3 nucleotides: TGTGCCAGCAGGACTAGCTCCTACGAGCAGTACTTC. Translated: CASRTSSYEQYF.